What follows are 20 T cell receptor beta chains derived from one specimen sequenced in a study of cytomegalovirus exposure and HLA in healthy donors. The PCR was carried out with 60 Vbeta primers and 13 Jbeta primers. Sequenced by immunoSEQ multiplex PCR; TCRdb stores in-frame clones only, minus some. The table lists around 37,000 clones, around 82% of them singletons, with roughly a tenth in the top ten. Sequencing was done on a sample of PBMCs. The receptors were sampled from a woman younger than 30 in good health and CMV-seropositive.

The chain couples TRBV5-8 to TRBJ1-4, with 7 positions matching TRBD1. CDR1 is SGHTS and CDR2 is YDEGEE in the germline V gene. The CDR3 extends over 18 amino acids. V lost 3 bases and J lost 0; bases outside the gene matches: 11. The CDR3 sequence: CASSYRGRQGATNEKLFF. The CDR3 DNA reads as TGTGCCAGCAGCTACCGGGGTCGGCAGGGGGCAACTAATGAAAAACTGTTTTTT.

The V and J genes are TRBV25-1 and TRBJ2-7; D unresolved. The V end was cut by 1 base, the J end by 2 bases, with 12 bases between. Germline V lookup: CDR1 MGHDK, CDR2 SYGVNS. The CDR3 is made up of 15 amino acids. Here the CDR3 reads CASSESGPDAYEQYF. CDR3 nucleotide sequence: TGTGCCAGCAGTGAATCTGGGCCCGACGCCTACGAGCAGTACTTC.

V usage is TRBV27 and J usage is TRBJ2-5; TRBD2 matches 11 bases. The CDR3 is 15 amino acids. Germline V CDR1 and CDR2: MNHEY, SMNVEV (reference sequence). J gave up 5 bases and V 6 bases, and 8 bases lay outside the gene matches. This CDR3 reads CASRLRLAGGETQYF. The CDR3 bases are TGTGCCAGCAGGCTAAGGCTAGCGGGGGGTGAGACCCAGTACTTC.

This rearrangement joins TRBV7-2 to TRBJ2-7, with a weak D call TRBD1 (6 bases). Germline assignment: CDR1 SGHTA and CDR2 FQGNSA. The V end was cut by 3 bases, the J end by 3 bases, with 9 bases between. The CDR3 runs 13 residues. The CDR3 DNA follows: TGTGCCAGCAGCTTGAACAGGGTCTACGAGCAGTACTTC. It specifies CASSLNRVYEQYF.

The chain joins TRBV9 to TRBJ2-3, with 7 bases that match TRBD1. J lost 2 bases, V lost 7 bases, and 4 bases had no gene match. Germline V lookup: CDR1 SGDLS, CDR2 YYNGEE. The length of the CDR3 is 13 residues. The CDR3 loop is CASQTGATDTQYF. In DNA form, the CDR3 reads TGTGCCAGCCAAACAGGGGCCACAGATACGCAGTATTTT.

A single count supports this clone. This rearrangement joins TRBV7-9 to TRBJ2-7, with 8 bases aligning to TRBD1. The V segment lost 5 bases and the J segment 2 bases; nucleotides outside the gene matches: 5. This CDR3 is built from 14 residues. Germline-derived CDR1 and CDR2 are SEHNR and FQNEAQ (reference sequence). In DNA, the CDR3 is TGTGCCAGCAGCCGACAGGGGAAAGCCTACGAGCAGTACTTC. The encoded protein is CASSRQGKAYEQYF. The full variable domain, completed using reference TRBV7-9 and TRBJ2-7, is DTGVSQNPRHKITKRGQNVTFRCDPISEHNRLYWYRQTLGQGPEFLTYFQNEAQLEKSRLLSDRFSAERPKGSFSTLEIQRTEQGDSAMYLCASSRQGKAYEQYFGPGTRLTVT.

The genes are TRBV30 and TRBJ2-7; 7 nucleotides match TRBD1. The CDR3 length is 15 residues. Trimming at V came to 3 bases and at J to 3 bases, leaving 11 bases not matched to a gene. Per the germline V gene, CDR1 is GTSNPN and CDR2 is SVGIG (reference sequence). The CDR3 nucleotides are TGTGCCTGGAGCGATATGGGCAGGGGGAACTACGAGCAGTACTTC. Translated, it gives CAWSDMGRGNYEQYF.

This clone was recorded a few times. The V and J genes are TRBV6-4 and TRBJ2-3; D ambiguous. V was pared by 5 bases and J by 3 bases, with 9 bases between. Germline CDR1 reads MRHNA; CDR2 reads SNTAGT. This CDR3 has 13 residues. CDR3: CASSTQETDTQYF. In DNA form, the CDR3 reads TGTGCCAGCAGTACCCAGGAAACAGATACGCAGTATTTT.

This clone was seen once. The V and J genes are TRBV4-2 and TRBJ2-6, with D perhaps matching TRBD2 (5 bases). With 3 bases removed from V and 0 bases from J, the gap between germline ends came to 6 bases. CDR3 length: 15 amino acids. Germline assignment: CDR1 LGHNA and CDR2 YNFKEQ. DNA of the CDR3: TGTGCCAGCAGCCAGGGAGACTCTGGGGCCAACGTCCTGACTTTC. Encoded protein: CASSQGDSGANVLTF.

The gene calls are TRBV25-1 and TRBJ2-7; 10 bases map to TRBD2. V was pared by 3 bases and J by 2 bases, with 13 bases of the junction left unmatched. Germline V CDR1 and CDR2: MGHDK, SYGVNS. The CDR3 contains 18 residues. In DNA, the CDR3 is TGTGCCAGCAGTGACGGGCGAGGGTCGCTAGCGGGAGCCTACGAGCAGTACTTC. Encoded protein: CASSDGRGSLAGAYEQYF.

This clone was seen a single time. J is TRBJ2-7 and V is TRBV7-2; TRBD1 aligns across 7 bases. Germline values: CDR1 SGHTA, CDR2 FQGNSA. CDR3 length: 14 residues. J lost 7 bases, V lost 3 bases, and 9 bases had no gene match. The CDR3 region has the DNA TGTGCCAGCAGCTTTTCCGGGACAGTGGGGGAGCAGTACTTC. Translating gives CASSFSGTVGEQYF.

This clone was counted once. The chain employs TRBV18 and TRBJ2-5; 8 bases line up with TRBD1. The CDR3 has 14 residues. Trimming removed 3 bases from V and 5 bases from J; junction bases left unmatched: 5. Germline-derived CDR1 and CDR2 are KGHSH and LQKENI. The CDR3 DNA is TGTGCCAGCTCACCCGTCGCAGGGGGCGAGACCCAGTACTTC. Translating gives CASSPVAGGETQYF.

This rearrangement joins TRBV4-1 to TRBJ2-7; 9 bases fit TRBD1. The germline V gene encodes CDR1 MGHRA and CDR2 YSYEKL. This CDR3 has 15 amino acids. V gave up 3 bases and J gave up 2 bases; unmatched junction bases: 5. The CDR3, as DNA: TGCGCCAGCAGCCAGGAAAGGGACAGGGCCTACGAGCAGTACTTC. It specifies CASSQERDRAYEQYF.

The chain has TRBV18 and TRBJ2-7; the match to TRBD1 covers 8 bases. Germline CDR1 is KGHSH and CDR2 is LQKENI. After removal of 10 bases from V and 4 bases from J, the junction contained 9 bases not matched to a gene. This CDR3 has 13 amino acids. In DNA, the CDR3 is TGTGCCACCCAACCCGGACAGGGATACGAGCAGTACTTC. It specifies CATQPGQGYEQYF.

A single count supports this clone. The chain combines TRBV7-9 with TRBJ2-1, with D unclear. Germline CDR1 and CDR2: SEHNR and FQNEAQ (reference sequence). CDR3 length: 11 residues. Trimming shortened V by 5 bases and J by 8 bases, and 7 bases separated the two germline ends. CDR3 in amino acids: CASSLPDEQFF. Here the CDR3 DNA reads TGTGCCAGCAGCCTCCCAGATGAGCAGTTCTTC.

This clone was picked up a small number of times. The V and J genes are TRBV27 and TRBJ2-5; 12 nucleotides line up with TRBD2. The CDR3 is 15 residues long. Unmatched junction bases numbered 7, after V lost 6 bases and J lost 5 bases. In germline, CDR1 is MNHEY, CDR2 SMNVEV (reference sequence). The DNA for the CDR3 is TGTGCCAGCAGAGATACTAGCGGGAGGCACGAGACCCAGTACTTC. Encoded protein: CASRDTSGRHETQYF.

The chain recombines TRBV2 with TRBJ2-1; TRBD2 matches at 12 bases. Trimming removed 5 bases from V and 4 bases from J; junction bases left unmatched: 6. Germline V gene sequence: CDR1 SNHLY, CDR2 FYNNEI. This CDR3 is 16 amino acids long. CDR3 protein: CASSQSGTSGYNEQFF. DNA of the CDR3: TGTGCCAGCAGTCAGTCCGGGACTAGCGGGTACAATGAGCAGTTCTTC.

CDR3 amino acids: CASRPDRGPARYGYTF. Written as DNA, the CDR3 is TGTGCCAGCAGGCCCGACAGGGGCCCGGCTAGATATGGCTACACCTTC. The chain recombines TRBV21-1 with TRBJ1-2; the table assigns TRBD1, which was not confirmed against the DNA. TRBV21-1 is a listed pseudogene. The CDR3 has 16 residues.

V usage is TRBV27 and J usage is TRBJ2-7; a weak D match, TRBD2 (5 bases). The CDR3 has 12 amino acids. Germline V gives CDR1 MNHEY, CDR2 SMNVEV (reference sequence). The V and J ends lost 8 bases and 1 base respectively, with 9 bases between them. The CDR3 here is CASGRESYEQYF. CDR3 in DNA: TGTGCCAGCGGACGGGAATCCTACGAGCAGTACTTC.

The V call is TRBV4-2, the J call TRBJ2-3; 11 positions match TRBD2. J was trimmed by 4 bases and V by 2 bases; bases with no gene match: 8. CDR1 and CDR2 (germline): LGHNA, YNFKEQ. The CDR3 consists of 17 residues. In DNA, the CDR3 is TGTGCCAGCAGCCAATTCCTAGCGGGAGGTGGTGCAGATACGCAGTATTTT. Translation gives CASSQFLAGGGADTQYF.